The 20 T cell receptor beta chains given below trace back to one sample, sequenced in a study of blood T cell repertoires in COVID-19. Clones were read by immunoSEQ multiplex PCR, and TCRdb kept only the in-frame ones, dropping some. There are roughly 64,000 clones in the sample; 65% to 90% occur only once, and 1.2% lies in the top ten. The sample was peripheral blood. The receptors here all came from a man aged 40-50 years with acute or convalescent COVID-19.

The chain links TRBV27 to TRBJ1-2; a weak D match, TRBD1 (6 bases). The CDR3 is 13 amino acids. CDR1 MNHEY and CDR2 SMNVEV come from the germline V gene (reference sequence). Trimming cost V 2 bases and J 5 bases, with 9 bases left between them. The CDR3 reads CASSLRGGYGYTF. CDR3 nucleotides: TGTGCCAGCAGTTTAAGGGGGGGGTATGGCTACACCTTC.

V gene TRBV12-3 or TRBV12-4 combines with J gene TRBJ1-1, with D hard to call. The V end was cut by 5 bases, the J end by 4 bases, with 8 bases between. This CDR3 spans 12 amino acids. This chain's CDR3 is CASSPLFTEAFF. CDR3 DNA: TGTGCCAGCAGTCCCTTATTCACTGAAGCTTTCTTT.

The V and J genes are TRBV30 and TRBJ2-5; D unresolved. Trimming took 5 bases from V and 1 from J, leaving 20 bases between them. The CDR3 loop spans 16 amino acids. Germline-derived CDR1 and CDR2 are GTSNPN and SVGIG (reference sequence). The CDR3 DNA follows: TGTGCCTGGCAACCCCTAGACTTCGGGTCCCAAGAGACCCAGTACTTC. It yields the protein CAWQPLDFGSQETQYF.

The chain joins TRBV5-1 to TRBJ2-7; 7 bases agree with TRBD1. Trimming removed 5 bases from V and 5 bases from J; junction bases left unmatched: 13. The CDR3 runs to 15 residues. Germline V CDR1 and CDR2: SGHRS, YFSETQ. The CDR3 reads CASSLTGTSKNEQYF. The CDR3 DNA is TGCGCCAGCAGTCTGACAGGGACGTCAAAAAACGAGCAGTACTTC.

This clone has just one count. The chain has TRBV21-1 and TRBJ1-2; the table's D call, TRBD1, has no DNA check behind it. TRBV21-1 is designated a pseudogene. The CDR3 spans 13 residues. The chain's CDR3 is CASFDRAGYGYTF. CDR3 bases: TGTGCCAGCTTTGACAGGGCGGGGTATGGCTACACCTTC.

The chain combines TRBV24-1 with TRBJ1-5, with D unclear. The CDR3 runs to 18 residues. Trimming pared 2 bases from V and 3 bases from J, leaving 19 bases between. In germline, CDR1 is KGHDR, CDR2 SFDVKD. CDR3 region: CATSDSHSGSPINQPQHF. DNA for the CDR3: TGTGCCACCAGTGATTCCCACTCCGGGAGCCCTATCAATCAGCCCCAGCATTTT.

This sequence joins TRBV19 and TRBJ2-5, with D perhaps matching TRBD1 (5 bases). V was pared by 3 bases and J by 5 bases, with 7 bases between. The CDR3 has 12 residues. The V gene's germline CDR1 is LNHDA and CDR2 SQIVND (reference sequence). The chain's CDR3 is CASSMAGETQYF. The CDR3, as DNA: TGTGCCAGTAGTATGGCAGGGGAGACCCAGTACTTC.

This clone was found once. The chain is built from TRBV6-5 and TRBJ2-6; tentative D call: TRBD2 (5 bases). This CDR3 region has 15 residues. V gave up 5 bases and J gave up 4 bases, with 12 bases separating them. The V gene's germline CDR1 is MNHEY and CDR2 SVGAGI. The CDR3 sequence is CASSPGRAGANVLTF. The CDR3 region has the DNA TGTGCCAGCAGTCCGGGAAGGGCCGGGGCCAACGTCCTGACTTTC.

The chain links TRBV3-1 (or the pseudogene TRBV3-2) to TRBJ2-3, with TRBD2 matching 14 bases. Germline-derived CDR1 and CDR2 are LGHDT and YNNKEL (reference sequence). CDR3 length: 16 amino acids. V shed 0 bases and J 9 bases; nucleotides not matched to a gene: 5. The CDR3 coding sequence is TGTGCCAGCAGCCAAGAGGGACTAGCGGGGGTTACGACGCAGTATTTT. This codes for CASSQEGLAGVTTQYF.

This rearrangement joins TRBV11-3 to TRBJ1-2; 7 nucleotides match TRBD1. V shed 5 bases, J shed 3 bases, and the junction held 6 bases outside the gene matches. In germline, CDR1 is SGHNT, CDR2 YENEEA. The CDR3 length is 14 residues. The CDR3 DNA reads as TGTGCCAGCAGCCCCGACAGGGCCCACTATGGCTACACCTTC. Protein sequence: CASSPDRAHYGYTF. Filled out from reference TRBV11-3 and TRBJ1-2, the complete variable domain reads EAGVVQSPRYKIIEKKQPVAFWCNPISGHNTLYWYLQNLGQGPELLIRYENEEAVDDSQLPKDRFSAERLKGVDSTLKIQPAELGDSAVYLCASSPDRAHYGYTFGSGTRLTVV.

In this sample, this clone turned up a few times. The genes are TRBV27 and TRBJ2-2, with TRBD1 matching 12 bases. V shed 5 bases, J shed 3 bases, and the junction held 7 bases outside the gene matches. This CDR3 has 17 residues. CDR1 and CDR2 from the germline V gene are MNHEY and SMNVEV (reference sequence). DNA for the CDR3: TGTGCCAGCAGTAAACTGGGACAGGGGGCCGACACCGGGGAGCTGTTTTTT. Amino acid sequence: CASSKLGQGADTGELFF.

CDR3 amino acids: CASSPGGASYNEQFF. As DNA, the CDR3 is TGCGCCAGCAGCCCGGGGGGGGCTAGCTACAATGAGCAGTTCTTC. This chain connects TRBV5-1 to TRBJ2-1, with 8 positions matching TRBD2. This CDR3 comprises 15 residues. V was pared by 4 bases and J by 3 bases, with 6 bases of the junction left unmatched. Germline CDR1 reads SGHRS; CDR2 reads YFSETQ. Combining the CDR3 with reference TRBV5-1 and TRBJ2-1 gives the whole variable domain KAGVTQTPRYLIKTRGQQVTLSCSPISGHRSVSWYQQTPGQGLQFLFEYFSETQRNKGNFPGRFSGRQFSNSRSEMNVSTLELGDSALYLCASSPGGASYNEQFFGPGTRLTVL.

The chain has TRBV6-6 and TRBJ2-1, with 7 bases that match TRBD2. Trimming at V came to 6 bases and at J to 7 bases, leaving 12 bases not matched to a gene. Germline CDR1 MNHNY, CDR2 SVGAGI (reference sequence). The CDR3 extends over 15 amino acids. CDR3 residues: CASRGTGGKGNEQFF. CDR3 nucleotides: TGTGCCAGCAGAGGGACGGGGGGAAAGGGTAATGAGCAGTTCTTC.

The rearrangement links TRBV6-5 to TRBJ2-2; the D gene is possibly TRBD1 (6 bases). This CDR3 is built from 15 residues. Trimming took off 2 bases at V and 3 bases at J, with 10 bases between the two ends. Germline V lookup: CDR1 MNHEY, CDR2 SVGAGI. For the CDR3, the DNA is TGTGCCAGCAGTTACGTGGACAGCTACACCGGGGAGCTGTTTTTT. Protein product: CASSYVDSYTGELFF.

V is TRBV3-1 (or the pseudogene TRBV3-2) and J is TRBJ2-7; D gene unclear. This CDR3 contains 14 residues. Germline CDR1 reads LGHDT; CDR2 reads YNNKEL (reference sequence). V was trimmed by 0 bases and J by 0 bases, leaving 6 bases between them. CDR3: CASSQERSSYEQYF. The DNA for the CDR3 is TGTGCCAGCAGCCAAGAGAGGAGCTCCTACGAGCAGTACTTC.

V and J are TRBV6-5 and TRBJ1-5; 8 bases line up with TRBD1. CDR1 and CDR2 from the germline V gene are MNHEY and SVGAGI. Losses at the gene ends were 6 bases for V and 6 bases for J; bases not matched to a gene: 13. This CDR3 spans 16 amino acids. The CDR3 spells CASSYEWAGGVQPQHF. As DNA, the CDR3 is TGTGCCAGCAGCTACGAGTGGGCAGGGGGCGTTCAGCCCCAGCATTTT.

The chain uses TRBV5-1 and TRBJ1-2, with D perhaps matching TRBD1 (5 bases). The CDR3 spans 13 residues. Germline CDR1 reads SGHRS; CDR2 reads YFSETQ. V lost 2 bases to trimming and J lost 8 bases, with 13 bases between them. The CDR3 region is CASSLGTGPGYTF. Here the CDR3 DNA reads TGCGCCAGCAGCTTAGGTACAGGCCCCGGCTACACCTTC.

This clone was seen a single time. V gene TRBV24-1 combines with J gene TRBJ2-3, with 7 nucleotides matching TRBD2. The CDR3 consists of 15 residues. Germline CDR1 KGHDR, CDR2 SFDVKD. V was pared by 4 bases and J by 10 bases, with 13 bases of the junction left unmatched. Here the CDR3 reads CATSESGRGEVPQYF. CDR3 nucleotides: TGTGCCACCAGTGAATCTGGACGGGGGGAGGTCCCGCAGTATTTT.

The chain is built from TRBV7-2 and TRBJ1-2; D possibly corresponds to TRBD1 (5 bases). Trimming removed 5 bases from V and 4 bases from J, with 14 bases in between. The CDR3 has 14 amino acids. In germline, CDR1 is SGHTA, CDR2 FQGNSA. The CDR3 protein is CASSRWGVIYGYTF. DNA of the CDR3: TGTGCCAGCAGCAGGTGGGGGGTCATCTATGGCTACACCTTC.

As DNA, the CDR3 is TGCGCCAGCAGCTTTGGGCCGGGGGGCGGGGAGACCCAGTACTTC. It codes for CASSFGPGGGETQYF. The chain links TRBV5-1 to TRBJ2-5; TRBD2 is a possible D gene (7 bases). Germline CDR1 and CDR2: SGHRS and YFSETQ. This CDR3 region has 15 residues. Trimming removed 2 bases at V and 5 bases at J, with 16 bases between.